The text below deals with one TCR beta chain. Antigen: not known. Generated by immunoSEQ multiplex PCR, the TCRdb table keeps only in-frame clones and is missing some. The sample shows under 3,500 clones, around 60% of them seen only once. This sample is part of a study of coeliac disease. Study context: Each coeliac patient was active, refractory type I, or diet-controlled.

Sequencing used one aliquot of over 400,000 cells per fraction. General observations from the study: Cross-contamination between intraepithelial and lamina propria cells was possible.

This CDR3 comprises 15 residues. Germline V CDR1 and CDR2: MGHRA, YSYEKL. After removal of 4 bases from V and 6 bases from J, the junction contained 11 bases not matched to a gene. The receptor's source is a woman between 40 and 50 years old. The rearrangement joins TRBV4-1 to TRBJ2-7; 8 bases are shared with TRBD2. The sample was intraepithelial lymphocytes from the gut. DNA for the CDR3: TGCGCCAGCAGCCCACGGGTTAGCGGGATTGGCGAGCAGTACTTC. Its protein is CASSPRVSGIGEQYF.